Following are 11 T cell receptor beta chains from one sample sequenced in a study of beta chain features in type 1 diabetes. Study-level results: The study found moderately but significantly shorter TCRB CDR3s in all four CD4+ subsets of Type 1 diabetes patients.

Their cognate antigens are unknown. The whole isolated RNA underwent reverse transcription, so sequencing captured expressed TCRB transcripts. Produced via immunoSEQ multiplex PCR; TCRdb's table is partial and in-frame only. The profile shows 600,000 or so clones, around 12% of them singletons. Material: naive CD4+ T cells from blood. The receptors come from a man under 40 with type 1 diabetes.

This clone was observed a handful of times. V is TRBV19 and J is TRBJ2-1; 11 bases line up with TRBD2. Trimming removed 5 bases from V and 8 bases from J; junction bases left unmatched: 8. There are 15 residues in the CDR3. In germline, CDR1 is LNHDA, CDR2 SQIVND (reference sequence). The CDR3: CASSYLAGGFDEQFF. The CDR3 DNA reads TGTGCCAGTAGTTATCTAGCGGGGGGTTTCGATGAGCAGTTCTTC.

V gene TRBV18 combines with J gene TRBJ2-1, with TRBD2 as a possible D gene (5 bases). Trimming removed 1 base from V and 0 bases from J, with 7 bases in between. CDR3 length equals 15 residues. Germline values: CDR1 KGHSH, CDR2 LQKENI. The CDR3 here is CASSPRGVSYNEQFF. The CDR3 DNA sequence: TGTGCCAGCTCACCACGGGGAGTCTCCTACAATGAGCAGTTCTTC.

J is TRBJ2-7 and V is TRBV9; unclear D gene. Germline values: CDR1 SGDLS, CDR2 YYNGEE. Trimming shortened V by 4 bases and J by 2 bases, and 13 bases separated the two germline ends. The CDR3 consists of 14 residues. The CDR3 is CASSLGKGPYEQYF. In nucleotides, the CDR3 is TGTGCCAGCAGCTTAGGTAAGGGTCCCTACGAGCAGTACTTC.

This chain links TRBV21-1 with TRBJ2-5; the DNA was not used to check the table's D call, TRBD2. TRBV21-1 is designated a pseudogene. This CDR3 comprises 14 residues. The CDR3 coding sequence is TGTGCCAGCAGCAGACTAGTCGGCCAAGAGACCCAGTACTTC. The encoded protein is CASSRLVGQETQYF.

This clone was seen more than once but under ten times. This chain joins TRBV9 and TRBJ1-6; 7 bases fit TRBD1. This CDR3 comprises 15 residues. Germline CDR1 is SGDLS and CDR2 is YYNGEE. The V segment lost 8 bases and the J segment 0 bases; nucleotides outside the gene matches: 5. CDR3 protein: CARIQGHSYNSPLHF. CDR3 DNA sequence: TGTGCCAGAATACAGGGGCACTCCTATAATTCACCCCTCCACTTT. Combining the CDR3 with reference TRBV9 and TRBJ1-6 gives the whole variable domain DSGVTQTPKHLITATGQRVTLRCSPRSGDLSVYWYQQSLDQGLQFLIQYYNGEERAKGNILERFSAQQFPDLHSELNLSSLELGDSALYFCARIQGHSYNSPLHFGNGTRLTVT.

The genes are TRBV4-3 and TRBJ2-1, with 7 bases matching TRBD2. There are 18 residues in the CDR3. The trim removed 4 bases at V and 0 bases at J, leaving 12 bases unmatched. The germline V gene encodes CDR1 LGHNA and CDR2 YSLEER. The CDR3, as DNA: TGCGCCAGCAGCCCAAAAACGGGACTACCACACTCCTACAATGAGCAGTTCTTC. Protein: CASSPKTGLPHSYNEQFF.

The rearrangement joins TRBV5-4 to TRBJ1-2, with D perhaps matching TRBD1 (6 bases). The CDR3 covers 14 residues. CDR1 is SGHNT and CDR2 is YYREEE in the germline V gene (reference sequence). Trimming removed 0 bases at V and 8 bases at J, with 14 bases between. The CDR3 spells CASSLASGVKGYTF. In nucleotides, the CDR3 is TGTGCCAGCAGCTTGGCCTCAGGGGTTAAGGGCTACACCTTC.

This clone occurred a few times. The CDR3 nucleotides read TGTGCCAGCAGCACCCGGGACAGGGGAACTTCCTACAATGAGCAGTTCTTC. As protein: CASSTRDRGTSYNEQFF. This chain uses TRBV7-2 with TRBJ2-1, with TRBD1 identical over 10 bases. The ends lost 5 bases at V and 1 base at J; junction bases unmatched: 8. The CDR3 covers 17 residues. Germline CDR1 and CDR2: SGHTA and FQGNSA.

The J gene is TRBJ2-3, the V gene TRBV6-5; the D call may be TRBD1 or TRBD2 (6 bases each). CDR1 is MNHEY and CDR2 is SVGAGI in the germline V gene. This CDR3 contains 15 residues. The ends were cut back, 6 bases at V and 2 bases at J, with 15 bases in the middle. CDR3 DNA sequence: TGTGCCAGCAGCCACCCGGAGGGGGTCACAGATACGCAGTATTTT. It is translated as CASSHPEGVTDTQYF.

The chain has TRBV7-2 and TRBJ2-7; D not certain. Trimming shortened V by 0 bases and J by 6 bases, and 15 bases separated the two germline ends. The CDR3 is made up of 15 amino acids. Germline lookup yields CDR1 SGHTA and CDR2 FQGNSA. As DNA, the CDR3 is TGTGCCAGCAGCTTAGCAACGGGCCCCGGCGGCGAGCAGTACTTC. Translation: CASSLATGPGGEQYF.

The rearrangement uses TRBV30 and TRBJ2-7, with D tentatively TRBD2 (6 bases). This CDR3 region has 11 residues. V was pared by 5 bases and J by 7 bases, with 12 bases between. CDR1 is GTSNPN and CDR2 is SVGIG in the germline V gene (reference sequence). The CDR3 spells CAWGTGLEQYF. In DNA form, the CDR3 reads TGTGCCTGGGGGACTGGCCTAGAGCAGTACTTC.